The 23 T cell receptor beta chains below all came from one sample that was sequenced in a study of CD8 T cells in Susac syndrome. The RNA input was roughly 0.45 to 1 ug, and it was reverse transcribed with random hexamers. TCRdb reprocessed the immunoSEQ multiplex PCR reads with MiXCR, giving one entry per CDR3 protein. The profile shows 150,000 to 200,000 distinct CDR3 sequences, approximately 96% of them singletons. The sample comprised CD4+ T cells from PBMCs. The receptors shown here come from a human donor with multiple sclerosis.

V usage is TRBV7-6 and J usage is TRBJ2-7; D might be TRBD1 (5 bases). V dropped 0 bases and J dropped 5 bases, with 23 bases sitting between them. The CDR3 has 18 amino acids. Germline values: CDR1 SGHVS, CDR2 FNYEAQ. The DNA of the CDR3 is TGTGCCAGCAGCTTAGCTTTTCATTGGGCGCAGGGTGACCACGAGCAGTACTTC. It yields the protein CASSLAFHWAQGDHEQYF.

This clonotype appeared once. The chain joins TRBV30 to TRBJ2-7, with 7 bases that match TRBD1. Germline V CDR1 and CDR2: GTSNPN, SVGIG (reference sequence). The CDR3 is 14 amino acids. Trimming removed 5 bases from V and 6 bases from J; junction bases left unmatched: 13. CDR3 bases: TGTGCCTGGTCAGGACAGGCCAGCTTCTCCGAGCAGTACTTC. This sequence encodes CAWSGQASFSEQYF. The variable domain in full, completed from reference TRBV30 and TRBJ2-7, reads SQTIHQWPATLVQPVGSPLSLECTVEGTSNPNLYWYRQAAGRGLQLLFYSVGIGQISSEVPQNLSASRPQDRQFILSSKKLLLSDSGFYLCAWSGQASFSEQYFGPGTRLTVT.

The CDR3 region has the DNA TGCAGTGCTAGAAGGGGGGGGCCCTTGGATACGCAGTATTTT. Protein product: CSARRGGPLDTQYF. This rearrangement joins TRBV20-1 to TRBJ2-3, with TRBD2 as a possible D gene (7 bases). The CDR3 has 14 residues. V lost 2 bases and J 6 bases, leaving 15 bases between the germline ends. Per the germline V gene, CDR1 is DFQATT and CDR2 is SNEGSKA (reference sequence).

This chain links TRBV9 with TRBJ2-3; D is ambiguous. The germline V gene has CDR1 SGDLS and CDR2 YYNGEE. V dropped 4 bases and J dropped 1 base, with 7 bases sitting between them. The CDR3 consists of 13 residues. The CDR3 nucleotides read TGTGCCAGCAGCATACTCGGCACAGATACGCAGTATTTT. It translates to CASSILGTDTQYF.

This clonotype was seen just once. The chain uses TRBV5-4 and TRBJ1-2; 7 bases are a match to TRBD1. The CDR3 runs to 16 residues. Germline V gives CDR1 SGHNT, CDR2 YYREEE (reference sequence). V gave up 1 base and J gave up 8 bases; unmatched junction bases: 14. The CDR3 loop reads CASSLSFKQQGLGYTF. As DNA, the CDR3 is TGTGCCAGCAGCTTGAGCTTTAAGCAACAGGGGTTGGGCTACACCTTC.

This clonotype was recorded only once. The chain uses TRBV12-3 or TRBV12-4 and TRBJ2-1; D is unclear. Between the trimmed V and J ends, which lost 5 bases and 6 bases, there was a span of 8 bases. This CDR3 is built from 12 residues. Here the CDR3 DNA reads TGTGCCAGCAGTGGATCGGGCAATGAGCAGTTCTTC. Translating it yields CASSGSGNEQFF.

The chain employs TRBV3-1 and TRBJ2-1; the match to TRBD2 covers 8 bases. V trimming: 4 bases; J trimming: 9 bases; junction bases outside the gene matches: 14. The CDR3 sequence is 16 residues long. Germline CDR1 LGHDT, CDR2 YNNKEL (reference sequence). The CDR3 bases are TGTGCCAGCAGCCCAATCCGGGGGGGCATCCGGGTTGAGCAGTTCTTC. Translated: CASSPIRGGIRVEQFF.

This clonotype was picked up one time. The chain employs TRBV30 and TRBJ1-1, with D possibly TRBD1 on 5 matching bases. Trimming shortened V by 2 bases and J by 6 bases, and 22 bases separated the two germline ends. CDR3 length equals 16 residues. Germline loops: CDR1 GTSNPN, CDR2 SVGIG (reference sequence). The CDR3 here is CAWSPSSGRPVAEAFF. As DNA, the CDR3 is TGTGCCTGGAGTCCAAGCTCGGGACGCCCGGTGGCTGAAGCTTTCTTT.

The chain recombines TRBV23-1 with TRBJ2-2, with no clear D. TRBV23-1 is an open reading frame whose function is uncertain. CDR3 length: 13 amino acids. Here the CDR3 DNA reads TGCGCTGTCGCCAGGACGAACACCGGGGAGCTGTTTTTT. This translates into CAVARTNTGELFF.

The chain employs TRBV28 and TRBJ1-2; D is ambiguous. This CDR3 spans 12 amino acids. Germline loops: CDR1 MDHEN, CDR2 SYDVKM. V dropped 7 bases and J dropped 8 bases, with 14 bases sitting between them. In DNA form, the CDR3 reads TGTGCCAGCACTTCTGTCCTCAGGGGCTACACCTTC. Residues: CASTSVLRGYTF.

The CDR3 nucleotides read TGTGCCAGCAGCCAAGATGCGGCAGGCCTTAATGAAAAACTGTTTTTT. It translates to CASSQDAAGLNEKLFF. This chain links TRBV14 with TRBJ1-4; D uncertain. Germline V gene sequence: CDR1 SGHDN, CDR2 FVKESK. CDR3 length equals 16 residues. The V end was cut by 0 bases, the J end by 4 bases, with 12 bases between.

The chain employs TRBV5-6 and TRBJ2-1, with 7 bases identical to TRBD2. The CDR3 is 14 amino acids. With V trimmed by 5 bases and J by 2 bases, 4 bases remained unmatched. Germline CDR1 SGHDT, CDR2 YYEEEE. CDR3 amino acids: CASRATSPYNEQFF. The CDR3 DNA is TGTGCCAGCAGAGCGACTAGCCCCTACAATGAGCAGTTCTTC.

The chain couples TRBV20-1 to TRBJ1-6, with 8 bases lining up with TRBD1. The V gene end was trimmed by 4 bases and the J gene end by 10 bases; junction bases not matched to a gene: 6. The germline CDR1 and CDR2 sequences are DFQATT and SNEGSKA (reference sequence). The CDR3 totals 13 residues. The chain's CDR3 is CSAIRTGNSPLHF. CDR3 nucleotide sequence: TGCAGTGCTATCAGGACAGGGAACTCACCCCTCCACTTT.

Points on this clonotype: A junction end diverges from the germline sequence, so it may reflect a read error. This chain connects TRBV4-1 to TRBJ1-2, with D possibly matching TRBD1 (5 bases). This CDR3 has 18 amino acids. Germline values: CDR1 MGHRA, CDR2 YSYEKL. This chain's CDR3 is CASRQGAIWDRAGGGYTF. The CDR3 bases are TGCGCCAGCAGGCAAGGGGCTATATGGGACCGAGCCGGAGGTGGCTACACCTTC.

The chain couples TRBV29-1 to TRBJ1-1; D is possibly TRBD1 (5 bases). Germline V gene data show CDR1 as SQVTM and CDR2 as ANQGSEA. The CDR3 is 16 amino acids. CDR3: CRQVWQGRPLNTEAFF. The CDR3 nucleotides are TGCAGGCAGGTCTGGCAGGGCCGTCCACTTAACACTGAAGCTTTCTTT.

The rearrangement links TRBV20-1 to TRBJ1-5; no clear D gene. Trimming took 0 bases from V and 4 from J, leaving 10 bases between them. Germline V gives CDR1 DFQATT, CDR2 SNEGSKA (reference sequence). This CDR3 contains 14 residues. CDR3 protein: CSAREGTVNQPQHF. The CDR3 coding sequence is TGCAGTGCTAGAGAAGGAACGGTAAATCAGCCCCAGCATTTT.

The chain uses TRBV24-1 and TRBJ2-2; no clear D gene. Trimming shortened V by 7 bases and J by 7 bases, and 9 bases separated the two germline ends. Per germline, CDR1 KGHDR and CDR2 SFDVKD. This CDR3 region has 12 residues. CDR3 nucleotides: TGTGCCACCAGCGCTACCTTCGGGGAGCTGTTTTTT. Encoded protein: CATSATFGELFF.

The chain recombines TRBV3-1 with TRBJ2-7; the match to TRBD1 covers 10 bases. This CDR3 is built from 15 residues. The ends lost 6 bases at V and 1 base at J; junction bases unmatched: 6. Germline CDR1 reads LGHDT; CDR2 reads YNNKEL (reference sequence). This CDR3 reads CASSDRDRGSYEQYF. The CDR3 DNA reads TGTGCCAGCAGTGATCGGGACAGGGGATCCTACGAGCAGTACTTC.

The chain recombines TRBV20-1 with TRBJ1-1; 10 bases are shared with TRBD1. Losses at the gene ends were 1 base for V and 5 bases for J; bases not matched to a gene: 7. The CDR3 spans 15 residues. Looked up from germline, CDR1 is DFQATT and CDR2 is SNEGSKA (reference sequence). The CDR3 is CSARARQGAGTEAFF. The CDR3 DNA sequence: TGCAGTGCTAGAGCGAGACAGGGGGCAGGGACTGAAGCTTTCTTT.

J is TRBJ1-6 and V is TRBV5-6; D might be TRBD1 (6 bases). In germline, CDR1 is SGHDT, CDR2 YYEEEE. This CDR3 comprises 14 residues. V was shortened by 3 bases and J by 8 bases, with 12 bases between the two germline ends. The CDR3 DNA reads TGTGCCAGCAGCTGGACAGTTCCAGATTCACCCCTCCACTTT. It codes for CASSWTVPDSPLHF.

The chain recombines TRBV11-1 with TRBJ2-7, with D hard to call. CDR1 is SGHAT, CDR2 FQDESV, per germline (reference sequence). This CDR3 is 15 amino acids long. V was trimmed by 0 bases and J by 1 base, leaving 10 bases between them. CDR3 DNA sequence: TGTGCCAGCAGCTTAGCTCCCCAGCTTTCCTACGAGCAGTACTTC. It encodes CASSLAPQLSYEQYF.

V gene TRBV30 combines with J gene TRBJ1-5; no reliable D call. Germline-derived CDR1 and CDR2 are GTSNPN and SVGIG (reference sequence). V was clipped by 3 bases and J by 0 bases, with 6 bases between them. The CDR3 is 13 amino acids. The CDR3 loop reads CAWSGYSNQPQHF. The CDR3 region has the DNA TGTGCCTGGAGCGGATATAGCAATCAGCCCCAGCATTTT.

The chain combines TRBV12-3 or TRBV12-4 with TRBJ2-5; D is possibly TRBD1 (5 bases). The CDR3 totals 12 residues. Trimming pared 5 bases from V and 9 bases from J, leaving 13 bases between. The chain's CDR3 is CASSPQGRAQYF. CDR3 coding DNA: TGTGCCAGCAGTCCTCAGGGAAGGGCCCAGTACTTC.